What follows describes a single TCR beta chain. Its antigen is unknown. Given the absence of the conserved phenylalanine or tryptophan at the CDR3 end, a read error is likely. The sample comes from a study of vaccination and CD4 T cells after COVID-19. For the study at large: Two Hispanic individuals were among six male and four female convalescent patients.

Per the germline V gene, CDR1 is DFQATT and CDR2 is SNEGSKA (reference sequence). The CDR3 runs to 15 residues. Trimming removed 2 bases from V and 2 bases from J; junction bases left unmatched: 7. The treatment was: roughly 11-day PBMC culture with coronavirus spike peptide pools or control peptides (ViraFEST assay). An Oncomine TCR Beta short-read assay was used to sequence the DNA from cultured CD4+ T cells. MiXCR, applied by TCRdb to the PCR reads, yields one record per CDR3 protein. The sample lists about 14,000 distinct CDR3 sequences; 29% were seen once. This specimen was CD4+ T cells from blood, cultured in vitro, taken before SARS-CoV-2 vaccination. This TCR was sampled from a human donor who received a COVID-19 vaccine. The rearrangement uses TRBV20-1 and TRBJ2-5, with 8 bases fitting TRBD1. The CDR3, as DNA: TGCAGTGCTAGACGGCAGGGGGCTCTTCAAGAGACCCAGTACTAC. Amino acid sequence: CSARRQGALQETQYY.